This T cell receptor (beta chain) comes out of a study of blood T cell repertoires in COVID-19. The overall study: Italy, Spain and the United States were the sources of the convalescent and acute COVID-19 samples. T cells, B-cell-depleted T cells, or PBMCs supplied cDNA or gDNA.

Authors' methods: The authors estimated nucleated cell counts from reference gene primer amplification. Using immunoSEQ multiplex PCR, the repertoire was profiled, and TCRdb retains in-frame clones only, with some absent. The D gene and trimming were derived from the DNA, and the V and J assignments and clone size from that table. The repertoire consists of roughly 250,000 clones, with around 80% occurring once and the leading ten covering approximately 4%. Sequencing was done on a sample of peripheral blood. The sequence derives from a woman aged 40 to 50 with active or convalescent COVID-19.

The CDR3 sequence is CASSIGQGNQPQHF. CDR3 bases: TGTGCCAGCAGTATTGGACAGGGCAATCAGCCCCAGCATTTT. This chain connects TRBV2 to TRBJ1-5; 7 bases match TRBD1. CDR3 length equals 14 residues. Unmatched junction bases numbered 3, after V lost 5 bases and J lost 2 bases. In germline, CDR1 is SNHLY, CDR2 FYNNEI.